The TCR beta chain described here comes from a study of control samples from healthy donors and cancer patients. Profiled with immunoSEQ multiplex PCR; TCRdb holds only in-frame clones, not every one. Seen here are more than 95,000 clones, more than 85% observed once, and the top ten hold about 2.5%. Trimming took off 6 bases at V and 7 bases at J, with 10 bases between the two ends. Per the germline V gene, CDR1 is MNHEY and CDR2 is SMNVEV (reference sequence). The CDR3 covers 13 residues. V usage is TRBV27 and J usage is TRBJ1-6; D gene ambiguous. The sample taken for sequencing was blood. This receptor was identified in a man aged 25-45 years in good health. The CDR3, as DNA: TGTGCCAGCAGCTATATGGGGAATTCACCCCTCCACTTT. Translated: CASSYMGNSPLHF.